The 10 T cell receptor beta chains presented below share a single source sample, sequenced in a study of T cell repertoires in cytomegalovirus infection. MiXCR, applied by TCRdb to the reads, yields one record per CDR3 protein. The profile shows 450,000 to 550,000 distinct CDR3 sequences, 16% of them singletons. Sequencing was done on a sample of CD8+ T cells from PBMCs. Source of these receptors: a human donor in good health (CMV status not recorded). Some clones in this sample may be carry-over from other donors' samples.

In this sample, this clonotype turned up a few times. The V gene is TRBV25-1, the J gene TRBJ1-1; 11 bases are shared with TRBD1. The ends lost 5 bases at V and 0 bases at J; junction bases unmatched: 8. Germline lookup yields CDR1 MGHDK and CDR2 SYGVNS. The CDR3 is made up of 17 amino acids. CDR3 protein: CASSNEGDRGVNTEAFF. The CDR3 DNA reads as TGTGCCAGCAGTAATGAGGGGGACAGGGGGGTGAACACTGAAGCTTTCTTT.

This clonotype has more than one count but fewer than ten. The CDR3 DNA reads TGTGCCAGTAGAATCCCGGGAGGGGGCGAAGCCACTGAAGCTTTCTTT. This sequence encodes CASRIPGGGEATEAFF. This chain joins TRBV19 and TRBJ1-1; 7 nucleotides align to TRBD1. The V segment lost 6 bases and the J segment 4 bases; nucleotides outside the gene matches: 14. CDR3 length equals 16 residues. Germline CDR1 is LNHDA and CDR2 is SQIVND (reference sequence).

This clonotype appeared many times. This chain connects TRBV6-2 or TRBV6-3 to TRBJ2-2; TRBD1 agrees at 7 bases. V shed 2 bases, J shed 6 bases, and the junction held 24 bases outside the gene matches. CDR3 length: 21 residues. Germline V CDR1 and CDR2: MNHEY, SVGEGT. For the CDR3, the DNA is TGTGCCAGCAGTTACGATACCATGGGACAGACTATAATGTGGGATGCCGGGGAGCTGTTTTTT. It codes for CASSYDTMGQTIMWDAGELFF.

The table lists this clonotype with a few counts. The chain links TRBV5-4 to TRBJ1-2; TRBD1 aligns across 8 bases. The V segment lost 0 bases and the J segment 7 bases; nucleotides outside the gene matches: 8. The CDR3 contains 15 residues. CDR1 is SGHNT, CDR2 YYREEE, per germline (reference sequence). As DNA, the CDR3 is TGTGCCAGCAGCTTGGCGAGGCAGGGGGCGAGTGGCTACACCTTC. Encoded protein: CASSLARQGASGYTF.

This clonotype was counted a few times. The CDR3 here is CASSLGVVGPQHF. In DNA form, the CDR3 reads TGTGCCAGCAGCTTAGGGGTCGTAGGGCCCCAGCATTTT. The rearrangement links TRBV7-9 to TRBJ1-5, with D unresolved. This CDR3 spans 13 amino acids. V lost 1 base to trimming and J lost 9 bases, with 10 bases between them. Germline loops: CDR1 SEHNR, CDR2 FQNEAQ (reference sequence).

V usage is TRBV9 and J usage is TRBJ2-6; 13 bases are shared with TRBD2. This CDR3 has 19 amino acids. Trimming cost V 0 bases and J 4 bases; bases outside gene matches: 7. Germline values: CDR1 SGDLS, CDR2 YYNGEE. The DNA for the CDR3 is TGTGCCAGCAGCGTAGCCCTCGGACTAGCGGGAGCAGGGGCCAACGTCCTGACTTTC. It codes for CASSVALGLAGAGANVLTF.

This clonotype was found a few times. The chain is built from TRBV24-1 and TRBJ2-1; 11 bases map to TRBD2. The germline V gene has CDR1 KGHDR and CDR2 SFDVKD. The V segment lost 3 bases and the J segment 7 bases; nucleotides outside the gene matches: 4. This CDR3 is built from 15 residues. The CDR3 region has the DNA TGTGCCACCAGTGATGAACTAGCGGGAGTAAATGAGCAGTTCTTC. Encoded protein: CATSDELAGVNEQFF.

This clonotype was counted at least ten times. The chain recombines TRBV11-2 with TRBJ2-7; the match to TRBD2 covers 7 bases. Trimming took 1 base from V and 3 from J; bases not matched to a gene: 9. From germline, CDR1 is SGHAT and CDR2 FQNNGV. CDR3 size: 16 residues. The CDR3 sequence is CASSLGPAGLYYEQYF. The CDR3 region has the DNA TGTGCCAGCAGCTTAGGCCCAGCGGGACTTTACTACGAGCAGTACTTC. The whole variable domain, remainder taken from reference TRBV11-2 and TRBJ2-7, is EAGVAQSPRYKIIEKRQSVAFWCNPISGHATLYWYQQILGQGPKLLIQFQNNGVVDDSQLPKDRFSAERLKGVDSTLKIQPAKLEDSAVYLCASSLGPAGLYYEQYFGPGTRLTVT.

The rearrangement joins TRBV7-9 to TRBJ2-1; 7 bases are a match to TRBD2. The CDR3 extends over 16 amino acids. CDR1 and CDR2 from the germline V gene are SEHNR and FQNEAQ (reference sequence). J lost 9 bases, V lost 5 bases, and 16 bases had no gene match. The CDR3 nucleotides read TGTGCCAGCAGCCATCCGAGCGGGATGAAAAGTAGTGAGCAGTTCTTC. Amino acid sequence: CASSHPSGMKSSEQFF.

At least ten counts were recorded for this clonotype. V usage is TRBV7-2 and J usage is TRBJ2-1, with D perhaps TRBD2 (6 bases). V shed 6 bases and J shed 1 base, with 16 bases lying between them. This CDR3 region has 16 residues. Germline values: CDR1 SGHTA, CDR2 FQGNSA. The CDR3 reads CASSPERVPSYNEQFF. The DNA of the CDR3 is TGTGCCAGCAGTCCTGAGCGGGTCCCATCCTACAATGAGCAGTTCTTC. Looking up the rest from reference TRBV7-2 and TRBJ2-1 gives the full variable domain: GAGVSQSPSNKVTEKGKDVELRCDPISGHTALYWYRQSLGQGLEFLIYFQGNSAPDKSGLPSDRFSAERTGGSVSTLTIQRTQQEDSAVYLCASSPERVPSYNEQFFGPGTRLTVL.